Each of the 26 T cell receptor beta chains below was sequenced from the same sample in a study of T cell clonotyping in hematopoietic cell transplantation. Time point of the sample: recipient sample about 28 days before transplant, after cytoreduction. Libraries were prepared by immunoSEQ multiplex PCR; TCRdb keeps only in-frame clonotypes and omits some of them. The sample consists of some 16,000 clones, approximately 93% of them appearing once. The material was peripheral blood mononuclear cells, obtained before stem cell transplant. These receptors were taken from a man aged 18 to 35 with biphenotypic leukemia. Some clones in this sample may be carry-over from other donors' samples.

This chain connects TRBV29-1 to TRBJ1-1, with D maybe TRBD1 (5 bases). Trimming removed 4 bases from V and 0 bases from J, with 12 bases in between. Germline-derived CDR1 and CDR2 are SQVTM and ANQGSEA. This CDR3 is built from 14 residues. The CDR3 bases are TGCAGCGTTGGGGGGTTGGTCATGAACACTGAAGCTTTCTTT. Protein: CSVGGLVMNTEAFF.

The J gene is TRBJ1-1, the V gene TRBV7-2, with D unclear. The CDR3 length is 12 residues. The germline V and J ends were trimmed by 2 bases and 0 bases, with 1 base remaining between them. Germline values: CDR1 SGHTA, CDR2 FQGNSA. CDR3 nucleotide sequence: TGTGCCAGCAGCTTAATGAACACTGAAGCTTTCTTT. It encodes CASSLMNTEAFF.

The chain recombines TRBV6-4 with TRBJ2-3; D is uncertain. V was pared by 4 bases and J by 4 bases, with 15 bases between. Germline CDR1 MRHNA, CDR2 SNTAGT. The CDR3 is 15 amino acids. The CDR3 loop is CASSARTAAADTQYF. CDR3 DNA: TGTGCCAGCAGTGCCCGGACGGCAGCCGCAGATACGCAGTATTTT.

The chain combines TRBV5-1 with TRBJ2-1, with D maybe TRBD2 (6 bases). The CDR3 covers 15 residues. V gave up 0 bases and J gave up 5 bases, with 12 bases separating them. Germline values: CDR1 SGHRS, CDR2 YFSETQ. This CDR3 reads CASSLVGGIHNEQFF. The CDR3 DNA sequence: TGCGCCAGCAGCTTGGTTGGAGGGATCCACAATGAGCAGTTCTTC.

This chain connects TRBV30 to TRBJ1-5; TRBD1 might be the D (5 bases). Germline V gene sequence: CDR1 GTSNPN, CDR2 SVGIG (reference sequence). V shed 4 bases and J shed 5 bases, with 15 bases lying between them. The CDR3 spans 14 residues. The CDR3 protein is CAWTGTAVDQPQHF. The CDR3 DNA reads as TGTGCCTGGACGGGGACGGCGGTGGATCAGCCCCAGCATTTT.

The rearrangement joins TRBV5-1 to TRBJ1-5; no definite D call. Trimming cost V 0 bases and J 5 bases, with 9 bases left between them. Germline V lookup: CDR1 SGHRS, CDR2 YFSETQ. The CDR3 is made up of 14 amino acids. The CDR3 spells CASSLGQVDQPQHF. CDR3 DNA: TGCGCCAGCAGCTTGGGGCAGGTAGATCAGCCCCAGCATTTT.

V and J are TRBV30 and TRBJ1-1; unclear D gene. The CDR3 is 13 amino acids. The germline V and J ends were trimmed by 4 bases and 4 bases, with 13 bases remaining between them. CDR1 and CDR2 from the germline V gene are GTSNPN and SVGIG (reference sequence). CDR3 nucleotides: TGTGCCTGGAATTTGGGGATGGCCACTGAAGCTTTCTTT. Translation: CAWNLGMATEAFF.

The chain joins TRBV2 to TRBJ1-3; D ambiguous. Germline V lookup: CDR1 SNHLY, CDR2 FYNNEI. Trimming left V 4 bases short and J 4 bases short, with 11 bases between. There are 14 residues in the CDR3. CDR3 DNA: TGTGCCAGCAGTGCCTCGGACGGAGGAAACACCATATATTTT. This sequence encodes CASSASDGGNTIYF.

The chain joins TRBV6-1 to TRBJ1-1; a weak D match, TRBD1 (6 bases). The CDR3 covers 16 residues. Per the germline V gene, CDR1 is MNHNS and CDR2 is SASEGT. Trimming took 2 bases from V and 6 from J, leaving 19 bases between them. This CDR3 reads CASSEMTGGSGPEAFF. The CDR3 region has the DNA TGTGCCAGCAGTGAAATGACAGGAGGGTCGGGGCCTGAAGCTTTCTTT.

This clone was picked up one time. The rearrangement joins TRBV2 to TRBJ1-5; D possibly corresponds to TRBD1 (6 bases). The germline V and J ends were trimmed by 7 bases and 0 bases, with 13 bases remaining between them. The CDR3 has 15 residues. CDR1 SNHLY and CDR2 FYNNEI come from the germline V gene. The CDR3, as DNA: TGTGCCAGCAAACGGGACACCGTTAGCAATCAGCCCCAGCATTTT. This translates into CASKRDTVSNQPQHF.

The chain is built from TRBV30 and TRBJ1-1, with no clear D. The V gene's germline CDR1 is GTSNPN and CDR2 SVGIG (reference sequence). Trimming shortened V by 3 bases and J by 4 bases, and 15 bases separated the two germline ends. The CDR3 is made up of 14 amino acids. The CDR3 DNA follows: TGTGCCTGGAGGCCGCGCACTCGGGGCACTGAAGCTTTCTTT. Translation: CAWRPRTRGTEAFF.

This chain connects TRBV5-4 to TRBJ1-2, with 11 bases that match TRBD1. Germline CDR1 and CDR2: SGHNT and YYREEE (reference sequence). This CDR3 has 15 residues. V gave up 2 bases and J gave up 2 bases; unmatched junction bases: 2. The DNA of the CDR3 is TGTGCCAGCAGCTTTTGGACAGGGGGCAACTATGGCTACACCTTC. Encoded protein: CASSFWTGGNYGYTF.

The chain recombines TRBV7-2 with TRBJ2-1; D is possibly TRBD1 or TRBD2 (6 bases each). Germline values: CDR1 SGHTA, CDR2 FQGNSA. V was pared by 8 bases and J by 7 bases, with 18 bases between. The CDR3 has 14 residues. The chain's CDR3 is CASGFRGLQNEQFF. The CDR3 nucleotides are TGTGCCAGCGGATTTCGGGGGCTACAGAATGAGCAGTTCTTC.

V usage is TRBV19 and J usage is TRBJ1-3; D is possibly TRBD1 (6 bases). The CDR3 contains 15 residues. Germline V gives CDR1 LNHDA, CDR2 SQIVND (reference sequence). Trimming shortened V by 5 bases and J by 0 bases, and 11 bases separated the two germline ends. The CDR3 DNA follows: TGTGCCAGTAGTGCGCAACAGGGCTCTGGAAACACCATATATTTT. Translation gives CASSAQQGSGNTIYF.

This clone appeared a single time. The chain recombines TRBV2 with TRBJ2-2; D is possibly TRBD2 (5 bases). CDR1 and CDR2 (germline): SNHLY, FYNNEI. V was shortened by 7 bases and J by 16 bases, with 16 bases between the two germline ends. CDR3 length equals 11 residues. The CDR3, as DNA: TGTGCCAGCAAATACGGGGATTGGTCGTTTTTT. Translating gives CASKYGDWSFF.

The chain joins TRBV11-1 to TRBJ2-3; 7 positions match TRBD2. Germline CDR1 is SGHAT and CDR2 is FQDESV (reference sequence). There are 14 residues in the CDR3. V shed 5 bases, J shed 5 bases, and the junction held 7 bases outside the gene matches. CDR3 bases: TGTGCCAGCAGCCCAAGCGGGGTTAGAGATACGCAGTATTTT. This encodes CASSPSGVRDTQYF. Together with reference TRBV11-1 and TRBJ2-3, the CDR3 gives the full variable domain: EAEVAQSPRYKITEKSQAVAFWCDPISGHATLYWYRQILGQGPELLVQFQDESVVDDSQLPKDRFSAERLKGVDSTLKIQPAELGDSAMYLCASSPSGVRDTQYFGPGTRLTVL.

The V gene is TRBV5-4, the J gene TRBJ2-5, with D possibly TRBD1 on 5 matching bases. The CDR3 spans 13 residues. Germline CDR1 reads SGHNT; CDR2 reads YYREEE (reference sequence). Trimming removed 3 bases at V and 4 bases at J, with 10 bases between. The CDR3: CASSSGSRETQYF. CDR3 sequence (DNA): TGTGCCAGCAGCTCAGGGTCGCGAGAGACCCAGTACTTC.

This chain links TRBV30 with TRBJ2-3, with 12 bases fitting TRBD2. V lost 7 bases, J lost 5 bases, and 10 bases stayed unmatched. The germline V gene has CDR1 GTSNPN and CDR2 SVGIG (reference sequence). The CDR3 contains 15 residues. The CDR3 sequence: CALSGLAGYRDTQYF. The CDR3 DNA sequence: TGTGCCTTATCAGGACTAGCGGGATACAGAGATACGCAGTATTTT.

This clone was recorded once. The chain combines TRBV5-6 with TRBJ2-3; D might be TRBD2 (6 bases). The CDR3 has 15 residues. Trimming took 4 bases from V and 0 from J, leaving 12 bases between them. CDR1 and CDR2 (germline): SGHDT, YYEEEE. This CDR3 reads CASSQEGPSTDTQYF. In nucleotides, the CDR3 is TGTGCCAGCAGCCAGGAGGGGCCGAGCACAGATACGCAGTATTTT.

The rearrangement links TRBV27 to TRBJ2-7, with 7 bases that match TRBD1. The CDR3 length is 14 residues. CDR1 MNHEY and CDR2 SMNVEV come from the germline V gene (reference sequence). V dropped 5 bases and J dropped 0; count of bases not matched to a gene: 4. The CDR3 DNA reads as TGTGCCAGCAGTCGACAGGGAAGCTCCTACGAGCAGTACTTC. Amino acid sequence: CASSRQGSSYEQYF.

The gene calls are TRBV29-1 and TRBJ1-2, with D unresolved. V was cut by 4 bases and J by 0 bases, with 9 bases left in between. Germline loops: CDR1 SQVTM, CDR2 ANQGSEA. The CDR3 loop spans 13 amino acids. The CDR3 reads CSVAESSNYGYTF. CDR3 sequence (DNA): TGCAGCGTTGCAGAGTCCTCTAACTATGGCTACACCTTC.

The V call is TRBV10-3, the J call TRBJ1-2; D might be TRBD1 (6 bases). CDR3 length: 15 residues. Trimming stripped 0 bases from V and 9 bases from J, with 17 bases between. CDR1 ENHRY and CDR2 SYGVKD come from the germline V gene. CDR3 in amino acids: CAISESMDRGDSYTF. Here the CDR3 DNA reads TGTGCCATCAGTGAGTCGATGGACAGAGGAGATAGCTACACCTTC.

V and J are TRBV5-6 and TRBJ1-2; D gene uncertain. In germline, CDR1 is SGHDT, CDR2 YYEEEE. The V and J ends lost 1 base and 7 bases respectively, with 5 bases between them. The CDR3 contains 11 residues. CDR3 residues: CASSLTRGYTF. The CDR3 region has the DNA TGTGCCAGCAGCTTGACACGTGGCTACACCTTC.

This clone was detected only once. This chain uses TRBV5-6 with TRBJ2-4, with D perhaps TRBD1 or TRBD2 (7 bases each). V shed 0 bases and J shed 9 bases, with 10 bases lying between them. This CDR3 is 13 amino acids long. Germline V lookup: CDR1 SGHDT, CDR2 YYEEEE. DNA for the CDR3: TGTGCCAGCAGCTTGGCCAGGGGGGGCATTCAGTACTTC. It specifies CASSLARGGIQYF.

CDR3 residues: CASSSDGQADGYGYTF. The CDR3 DNA reads as TGTGCCAGCAGCTCAGATGGACAGGCCGATGGCTATGGCTACACCTTC. The chain has TRBV13 and TRBJ1-2, with TRBD1 matching 7 bases. The CDR3 totals 16 residues. CDR1 and CDR2 (germline): PRHDT, FYEKMQ (reference sequence). The V gene end was trimmed by 4 bases and the J gene end by 4 bases; junction bases not matched to a gene: 12.

By sample share, this clone is medium-sized. The chain employs TRBV6-5 and TRBJ2-5; TRBD1 matches at 10 bases. There are 15 residues in the CDR3. Germline lookup yields CDR1 MNHEY and CDR2 SVGAGI. V dropped 5 bases and J dropped 4; count of bases not matched to a gene: 7. The CDR3 sequence is CASSRIGTGAETQYF. In DNA, the CDR3 is TGTGCCAGCAGTCGAATCGGGACAGGGGCAGAGACCCAGTACTTC.